Listed below are T cell receptor beta chains from one sample, sequenced in a study of blood T cells in healthy people across ages. TCRdb reprocessed the 5' RACE reads via MiXCR and lists one record per CDR3 protein. The sample has about 2 million distinct CDR3 sequences; around half are singletons. Sequencing used blood. These receptors all come from a woman aged 35 to 49 in good health. CDR3s include the opening cysteine and the closing phenylalanine or tryptophan. D genes are given only for firm matches. Not every row has a clone size; where given, it reads once, few, many or a size class.

J | D | size | V | CDR3 | DNA
TRBJ1-3 | . | . | TRBV29-1 | CSVGLGTASGNTIYF | TGCAGCGTTGGACTCGGCACAGCCTCTGGAAACACCATATATTTT
TRBJ2-3 | . | . | TRBV27 | CASSSQPGLGLSTDTQYF | TGTGCCAGCAGTTCTCAACCGGGACTCGGCCTTAGCACAGATACGCAGTATTTT
TRBJ1-2 | TRBD1 | . | TRBV7-9 | CASSNPTGDSKGYTF | TGTGCCAGCAGCAATCCGACAGGGGACTCGAAAGGCTACACCTTC
TRBJ1-5 | TRBD1 | . | TRBV15 | CATSRDQGTGQPQHF | TGTGCCACCAGCAGAGATCAAGGGACAGGTCAGCCCCAGCATTTT
TRBJ2-1 | . | . | TRBV6-5 | CASSFLDREQFF | TGTGCCAGCAGTTTCCTAGACAGGGAGCAGTTCTTC
TRBJ2-1 | TRBD2 | . | TRBV5-1 | CASSHAAGGLNEQFF | TGCGCCAGCAGCCACGCGGCGGGGGGGCTGAATGAGCAGTTCTTC
TRBJ1-2 | . | . | TRBV20-1 | CSARDYGGGVGYTF | TGCAGTGCTAGAGATTACGGGGGGGGCGTAGGCTACACCTTC
TRBJ2-7 | TRBD1 | many | TRBV11-2 | CASSAGQGLGYEQYF | TGTGCCAGCAGCGCCGGACAGGGCCTAGGCTACGAGCAGTACTTC
TRBJ1-1 | TRBD1 | . | TRBV7-2 | CASSLQGTGLEAFF | TGTGCCAGCAGCTTACAAGGGACAGGGCTTGAAGCTTTCTTT
TRBJ2-7 | TRBD1 | once | TRBV27 | CASRKPLGQGATLSSYEQYF | TGTGCCAGCAGAAAACCCCTCGGCCAGGGGGCTACACTGAGCTCCTACGAGCAGTACTTC
TRBJ2-5 | . | . | TRBV6-5 | CASSYWGAREETQYF | TGTGCCAGCAGTTACTGGGGGGCCCGGGAAGAGACCCAGTACTTC